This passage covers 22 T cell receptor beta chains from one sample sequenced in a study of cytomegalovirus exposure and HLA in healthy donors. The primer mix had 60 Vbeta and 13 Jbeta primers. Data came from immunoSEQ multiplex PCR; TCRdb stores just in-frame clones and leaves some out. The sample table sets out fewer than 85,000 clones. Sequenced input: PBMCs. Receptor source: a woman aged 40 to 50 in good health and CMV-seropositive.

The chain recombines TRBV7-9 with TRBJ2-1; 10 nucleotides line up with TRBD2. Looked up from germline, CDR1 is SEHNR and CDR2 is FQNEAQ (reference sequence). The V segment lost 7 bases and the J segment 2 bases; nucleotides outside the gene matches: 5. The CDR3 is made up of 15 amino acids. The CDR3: CASTNLAGAYNEQFF. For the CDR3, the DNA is TGTGCCAGCACCAACCTAGCGGGAGCCTACAATGAGCAGTTCTTC.

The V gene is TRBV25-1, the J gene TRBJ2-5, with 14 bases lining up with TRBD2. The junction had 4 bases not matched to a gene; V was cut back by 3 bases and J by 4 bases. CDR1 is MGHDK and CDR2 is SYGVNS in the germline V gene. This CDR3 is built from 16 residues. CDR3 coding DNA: TGTGCCAGCAGTGACCTCGGACTAGCGGGGGGAGAGACCCAGTACTTC. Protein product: CASSDLGLAGGETQYF.

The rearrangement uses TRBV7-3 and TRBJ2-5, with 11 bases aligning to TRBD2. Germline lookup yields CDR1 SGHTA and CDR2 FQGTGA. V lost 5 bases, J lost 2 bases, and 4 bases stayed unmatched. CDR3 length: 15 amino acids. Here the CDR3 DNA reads TGTGCCAGCAGCCCCACTAGCGGGGGTCAAGAGACCCAGTACTTC. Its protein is CASSPTSGGQETQYF.

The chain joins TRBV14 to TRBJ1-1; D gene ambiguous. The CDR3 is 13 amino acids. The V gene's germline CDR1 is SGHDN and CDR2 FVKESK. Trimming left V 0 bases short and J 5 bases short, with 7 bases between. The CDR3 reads CASSQDRRTEAFF. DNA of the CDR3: TGTGCCAGCAGCCAAGATAGAAGAACTGAAGCTTTCTTT.

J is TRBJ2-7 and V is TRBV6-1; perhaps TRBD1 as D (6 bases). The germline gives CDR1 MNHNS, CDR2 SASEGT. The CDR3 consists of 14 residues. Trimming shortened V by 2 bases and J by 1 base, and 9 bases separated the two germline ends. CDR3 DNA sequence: TGTGCCAGCAGTGAAACAGGGCTTTCCTACGAGCAGTACTTC. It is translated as CASSETGLSYEQYF.

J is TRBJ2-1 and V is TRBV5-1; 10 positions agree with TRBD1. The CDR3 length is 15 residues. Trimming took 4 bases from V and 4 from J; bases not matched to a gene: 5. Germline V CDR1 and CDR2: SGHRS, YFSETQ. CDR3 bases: TGCGCCAGCAGCGCGGGACAGGGGAAGTACAATGAGCAGTTCTTC. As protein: CASSAGQGKYNEQFF.

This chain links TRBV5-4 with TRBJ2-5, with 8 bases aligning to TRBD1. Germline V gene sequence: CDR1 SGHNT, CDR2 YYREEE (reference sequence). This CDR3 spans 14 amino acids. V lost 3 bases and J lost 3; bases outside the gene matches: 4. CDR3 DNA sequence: TGTGCCAGCAGCTCAGTGGACAGGGAAGAGACCCAGTACTTC. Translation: CASSSVDREETQYF.

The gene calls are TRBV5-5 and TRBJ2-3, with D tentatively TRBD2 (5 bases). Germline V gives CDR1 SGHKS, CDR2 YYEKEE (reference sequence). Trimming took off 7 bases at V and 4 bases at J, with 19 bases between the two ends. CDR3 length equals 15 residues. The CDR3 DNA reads TGTGCCAGCTGCCCCGGACTGGGTGTGGCAGATACGCAGTATTTT. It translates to CASCPGLGVADTQYF.

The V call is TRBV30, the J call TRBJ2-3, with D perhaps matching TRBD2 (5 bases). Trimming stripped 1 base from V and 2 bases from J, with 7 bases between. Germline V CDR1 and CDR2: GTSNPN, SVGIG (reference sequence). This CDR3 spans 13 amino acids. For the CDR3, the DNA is TGTGCCTGGAGTGAAGCGGCCACAGATACGCAGTATTTT. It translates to CAWSEAATDTQYF. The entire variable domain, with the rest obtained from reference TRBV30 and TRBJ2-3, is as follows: SQTIHQWPATLVQPVGSPLSLECTVEGTSNPNLYWYRQAAGRGLQLLFYSVGIGQISSEVPQNLSASRPQDRQFILSSKKLLLSDSGFYLCAWSEAATDTQYFGPGTRLTVL.

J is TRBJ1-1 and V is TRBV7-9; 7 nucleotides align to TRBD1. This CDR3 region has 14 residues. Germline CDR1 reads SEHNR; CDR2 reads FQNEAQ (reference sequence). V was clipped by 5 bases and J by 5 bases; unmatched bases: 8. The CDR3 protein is CASSLGQGVTEAFF. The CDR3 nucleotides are TGTGCCAGCAGCCTGGGGCAGGGGGTAACTGAAGCTTTCTTT.

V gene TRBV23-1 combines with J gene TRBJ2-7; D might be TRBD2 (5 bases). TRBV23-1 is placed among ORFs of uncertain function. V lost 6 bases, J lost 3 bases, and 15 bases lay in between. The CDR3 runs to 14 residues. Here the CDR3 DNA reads TGCGCCAGCAGCCTAATCTGCCGGGGCTACGAGCAGTACTTC. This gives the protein CASSLICRGYEQYF.

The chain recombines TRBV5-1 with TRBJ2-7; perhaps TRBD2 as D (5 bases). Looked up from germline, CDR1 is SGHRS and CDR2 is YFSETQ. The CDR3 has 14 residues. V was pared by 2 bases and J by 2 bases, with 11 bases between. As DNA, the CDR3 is TGCGCCAGCAGCTTACGGACTCTCGCCTACGAGCAGTACTTC. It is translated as CASSLRTLAYEQYF.

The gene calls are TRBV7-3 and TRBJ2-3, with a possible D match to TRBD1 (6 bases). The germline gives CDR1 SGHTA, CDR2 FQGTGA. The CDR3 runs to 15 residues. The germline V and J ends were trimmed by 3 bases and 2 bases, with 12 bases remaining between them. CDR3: CASSFSGVITDTQYF. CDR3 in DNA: TGTGCCAGCAGCTTCTCAGGGGTAATCACAGATACGCAGTATTTT.

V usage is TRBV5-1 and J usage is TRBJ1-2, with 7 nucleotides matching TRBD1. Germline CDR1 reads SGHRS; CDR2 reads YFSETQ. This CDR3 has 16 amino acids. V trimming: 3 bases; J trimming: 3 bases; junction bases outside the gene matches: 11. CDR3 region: CASSWRQGESHYGYTF. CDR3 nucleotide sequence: TGCGCCAGCAGCTGGAGACAGGGAGAGTCACACTATGGCTACACCTTC.

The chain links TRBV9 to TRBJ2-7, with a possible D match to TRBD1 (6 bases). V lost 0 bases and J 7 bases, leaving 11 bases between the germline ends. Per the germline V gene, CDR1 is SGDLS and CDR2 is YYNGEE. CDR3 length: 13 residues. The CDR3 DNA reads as TGTGCCAGCAGCGTAGATTGGGGGCGAGAGCAGTACTTC. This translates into CASSVDWGREQYF. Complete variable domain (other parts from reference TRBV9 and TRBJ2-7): DSGVTQTPKHLITATGQRVTLRCSPRSGDLSVYWYQQSLDQGLQFLIQYYNGEERAKGNILERFSAQQFPDLHSELNLSSLELGDSALYFCASSVDWGREQYFGPGTRLTVT.

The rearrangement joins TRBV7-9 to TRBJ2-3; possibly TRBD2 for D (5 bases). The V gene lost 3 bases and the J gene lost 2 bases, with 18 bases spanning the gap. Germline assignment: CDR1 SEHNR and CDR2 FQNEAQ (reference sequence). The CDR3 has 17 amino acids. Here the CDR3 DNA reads TGTGCCAGCAGCTTGCCCTCGGACTGGCGGACCACAGATACGCAGTATTTT. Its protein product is CASSLPSDWRTTDTQYF.

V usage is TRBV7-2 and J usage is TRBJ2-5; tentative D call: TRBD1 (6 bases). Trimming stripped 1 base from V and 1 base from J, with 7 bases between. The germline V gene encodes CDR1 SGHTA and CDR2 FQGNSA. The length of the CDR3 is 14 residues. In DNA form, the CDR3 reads TGTGCCAGCAGCTTAGAAGGGGGCCAAGAGACCCAGTACTTC. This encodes CASSLEGGQETQYF.

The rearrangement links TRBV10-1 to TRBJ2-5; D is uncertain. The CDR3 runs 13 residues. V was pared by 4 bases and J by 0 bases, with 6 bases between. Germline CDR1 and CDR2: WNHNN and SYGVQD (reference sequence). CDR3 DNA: TGCGCCAGCAGTGCCGGGTACCAAGAGACCCAGTACTTC. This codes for CASSAGYQETQYF.

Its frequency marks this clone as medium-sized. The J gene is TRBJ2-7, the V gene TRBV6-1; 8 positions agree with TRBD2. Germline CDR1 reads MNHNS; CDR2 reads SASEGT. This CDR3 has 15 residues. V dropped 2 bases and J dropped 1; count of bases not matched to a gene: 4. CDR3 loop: CASSERASGSYEQYF. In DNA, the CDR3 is TGTGCCAGCAGTGAAAGGGCTAGCGGGTCCTACGAGCAGTACTTC.

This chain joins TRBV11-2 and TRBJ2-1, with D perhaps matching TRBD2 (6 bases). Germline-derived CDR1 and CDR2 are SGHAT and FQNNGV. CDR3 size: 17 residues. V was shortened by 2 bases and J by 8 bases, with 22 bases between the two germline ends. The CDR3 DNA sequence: TGTGCCAGCAGCTTATTCCCGGGACTCTCTAGTTTGGATGAGCAGTTCTTC. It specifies CASSLFPGLSSLDEQFF. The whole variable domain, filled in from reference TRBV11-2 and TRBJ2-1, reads EAGVAQSPRYKIIEKRQSVAFWCNPISGHATLYWYQQILGQGPKLLIQFQNNGVVDDSQLPKDRFSAERLKGVDSTLKIQPAKLEDSAVYLCASSLFPGLSSLDEQFFGPGTRLTVL.

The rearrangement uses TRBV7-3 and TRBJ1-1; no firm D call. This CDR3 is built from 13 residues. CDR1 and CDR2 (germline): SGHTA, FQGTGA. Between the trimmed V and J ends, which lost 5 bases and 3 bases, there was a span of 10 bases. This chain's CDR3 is CASSARRDTEAFF. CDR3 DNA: TGTGCCAGCAGCGCGCGCCGGGACACTGAAGCTTTCTTT.

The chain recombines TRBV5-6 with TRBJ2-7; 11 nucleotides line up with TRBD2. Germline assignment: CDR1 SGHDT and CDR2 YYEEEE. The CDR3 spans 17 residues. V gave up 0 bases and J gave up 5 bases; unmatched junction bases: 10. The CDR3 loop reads CASSLAGLAASWNEQYF. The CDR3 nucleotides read TGTGCCAGCAGCTTGGCGGGACTAGCGGCCTCTTGGAACGAGCAGTACTTC.